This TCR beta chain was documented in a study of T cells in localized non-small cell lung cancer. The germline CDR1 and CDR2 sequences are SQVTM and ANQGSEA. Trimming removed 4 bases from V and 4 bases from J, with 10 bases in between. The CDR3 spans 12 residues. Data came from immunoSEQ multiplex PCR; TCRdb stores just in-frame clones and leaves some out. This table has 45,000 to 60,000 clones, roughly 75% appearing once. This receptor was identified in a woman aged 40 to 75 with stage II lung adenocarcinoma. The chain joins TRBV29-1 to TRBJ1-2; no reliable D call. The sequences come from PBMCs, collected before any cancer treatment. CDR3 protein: CSVAAEGYGYTF. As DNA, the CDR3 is TGCAGCGTTGCGGCTGAAGGCTATGGCTACACCTTC.